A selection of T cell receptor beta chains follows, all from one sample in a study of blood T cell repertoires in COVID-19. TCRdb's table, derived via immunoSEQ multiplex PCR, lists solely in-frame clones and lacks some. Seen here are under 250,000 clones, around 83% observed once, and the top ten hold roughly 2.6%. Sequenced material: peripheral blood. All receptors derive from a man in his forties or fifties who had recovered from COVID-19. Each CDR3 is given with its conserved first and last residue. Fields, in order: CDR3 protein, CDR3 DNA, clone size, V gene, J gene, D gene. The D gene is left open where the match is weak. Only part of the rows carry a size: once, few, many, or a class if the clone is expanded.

CASSSYRGRTSDTQYF	TGTGCCAGCAGCTCGTACAGGGGGCGCACCTCAGATACGCAGTATTTT	once	TRBV11-2	TRBJ2-3	TRBD1
CASSLVGGSVKNIQYF	TGTGCCAGCAGCTTAGTCGGGGGGTCGGTCAAAAACATTCAGTACTTC	once	TRBV7-2	TRBJ2-4	TRBD2
CASSARLAGGPYTQYF	TGCGCCAGCAGCGCCCGACTAGCGGGAGGGCCATATACGCAGTATTTT	-	TRBV5-1	TRBJ2-3	TRBD2
CASSLDRGGNSPLHF	TGTGCCAGCAGTTTAGACAGGGGAGGTAATTCACCCCTCCACTTT	-	TRBV27	TRBJ1-6	TRBD1
CASSSTRVEQYF	TGTGCCAGCTCATCAACACGGGTCGAGCAGTACTTC	-	TRBV18	TRBJ2-7	-
CASSYSSGRATDTQYF	TGTGCCAGCAGTTACTCTAGCGGGAGGGCCACGGATACGCAGTATTTT	once	TRBV6-6	TRBJ2-3	TRBD2
CASSPLTQVRIYEQYF	TGTGCCAGCAGCCCTCTTACACAGGTGAGGATTTACGAGCAGTACTTC	few	TRBV3-1/TRBV3-2	TRBJ2-7	-
CASSALGARNQPQHF	TGTGCCAGCAGTGCGCTGGGGGCTAGAAATCAGCCCCAGCATTTT	few	TRBV2	TRBJ1-5	-
CSASWVLSGITDTQYF	TGCAGTGCTAGTTGGGTCCTTAGCGGGATCACAGATACGCAGTATTTT	-	TRBV20-1	TRBJ2-3	TRBD2
CASSLFLRFGTSNTDTQYF	TGTGCCAGCAGTTTATTCCTACGGTTCGGGACTAGCAACACAGATACGCAGTATTTT	-	TRBV28	TRBJ2-3	TRBD2
CASRPNRGLRTYEQYF	TGTGCCAGCAGACCGAACAGGGGTCTAAGGACCTACGAGCAGTACTTC	-	TRBV28	TRBJ2-7	TRBD1
CASRFRQMNTEAFF	TGTGCCAGCAGATTCCGACAGATGAACACTGAAGCTTTCTTT	-	TRBV6-5	TRBJ1-1	-
CASSYYPGIEQYF	TGTGCCAGCAGTTACTACCCGGGGATCGAGCAGTACTTC	-	TRBV6-5	TRBJ2-7	-
CASSLVSSSTDTQYF	TGTGCCAGCAGCTTAGTGTCTTCTAGCACAGATACGCAGTATTTT	-	TRBV7-9	TRBJ2-3	-
CASSLRIHGGSGANVLTF	TGTGCCAGCAGCTTAAGAATTCACGGGGGCTCTGGGGCCAACGTCCTGACTTTC	-	TRBV7-2	TRBJ2-6	-
CASSPQQGEGYEQYF	TGTGCCAGCTCACCCCAACAGGGGGAAGGATACGAGCAGTACTTC	-	TRBV18	TRBJ2-7	TRBD1
CASSQAQGSLAETQYF	TGTGCCAGCTCTCAGGCCCAGGGGTCTTTGGCGGAGACCCAGTACTTC	-	TRBV18	TRBJ2-5	-
CASRAGTSGRTDTQYF	TGTGCCAGCAGAGCGGGGACTAGCGGGAGGACAGATACGCAGTATTTT	-	TRBV2	TRBJ2-3	TRBD2
CASRYSGTGGSQPQHF	TGTGCCAGTAGATACTCGGGGACAGGGGGGAGTCAGCCCCAGCATTTT	once	TRBV19	TRBJ1-5	TRBD1
CASSLLAAPSYNEQFF	TGTGCCAGCAGTTTATTAGCGGCCCCCTCCTACAATGAGCAGTTCTTC	-	TRBV28	TRBJ2-1	-
CASSSPSPTQYF	TGTGCCAGCAGCTCCCCGAGCCCGACCCAGTACTTC	-	TRBV28	TRBJ2-5	-
CASSFGTGGMDIQYF	TGCGCCAGCAGCTTCGGGACAGGGGGTATGGACATTCAGTACTTC	-	TRBV5-1	TRBJ2-4	TRBD1